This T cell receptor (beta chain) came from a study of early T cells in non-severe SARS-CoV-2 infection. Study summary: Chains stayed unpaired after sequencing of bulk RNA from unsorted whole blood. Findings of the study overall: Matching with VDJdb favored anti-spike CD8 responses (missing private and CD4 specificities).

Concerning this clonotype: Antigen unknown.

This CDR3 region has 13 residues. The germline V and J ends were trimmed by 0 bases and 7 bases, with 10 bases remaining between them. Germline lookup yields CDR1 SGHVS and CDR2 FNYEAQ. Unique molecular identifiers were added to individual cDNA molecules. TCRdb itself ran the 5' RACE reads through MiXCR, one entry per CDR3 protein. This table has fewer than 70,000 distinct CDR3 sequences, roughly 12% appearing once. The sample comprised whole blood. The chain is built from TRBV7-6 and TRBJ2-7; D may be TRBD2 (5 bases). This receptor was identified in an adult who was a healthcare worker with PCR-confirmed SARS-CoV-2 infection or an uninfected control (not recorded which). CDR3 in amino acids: CASSLAHRGEQYF. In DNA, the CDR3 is TGTGCCAGCAGCTTAGCGCATCGGGGTGAGCAGTACTTC.